This T cell receptor beta chain derives from a study of cytomegalovirus exposure and HLA in healthy donors. The donors gave bone marrow, and they were healthy. Primers: 60 Vbeta forward and 13 Jbeta reverse. The table came from immunoSEQ multiplex PCR; TCRdb's copy has only in-frame clones and leaves some out. The sample lists fewer than 120,000 clones; over 60% were seen once. The V end was cut by 3 bases, the J end by 3 bases, with 11 bases between. Germline assignment: CDR1 MGHDK and CDR2 SYGVNS. This CDR3 region has 14 residues. The TCR was taken from an older woman in good health and CMV-seropositive. The specimen sequenced was PBMCs. The chain is built from TRBV25-1 and TRBJ1-1; D is perhaps TRBD1 (6 bases). The CDR3 sequence is CASSDDRYYTEAFF. CDR3 sequence (DNA): TGTGCCAGCAGTGACGACAGGTACTACACTGAAGCTTTCTTT.